This TCR beta chain was sequenced in a study of cytomegalovirus exposure and HLA in healthy donors. Turning to the study itself: A data release that came early held some 79 million unique TCRs from HLA-typed donors.

PCR employed 60 Vbeta and 13 Jbeta primers. Libraries were prepared by immunoSEQ multiplex PCR; TCRdb keeps only in-frame clonotypes and omits some of them. The repertoire includes some 150,000 clones, about four fifths of them detected once, and approximately 6.1% sits in the top ten. J was trimmed by 3 bases and V by 6 bases; bases with no gene match: 11. The CDR3 totals 18 residues. Germline values: CDR1 MNHEY, CDR2 SMNVEV (reference sequence). On this clone itself: Its antigen remains unknown.

Study findings and constraints: CMV antigen specificity of a few CMV-associated chains was confirmed in vitro. One later analysis reportedly identified an Asian-associated ancestry cluster that showed fewer N-insertions than the roughly 720-donor mean.

The sample consisted of PBMCs. This TCR was sampled from a man aged 25-45 years in good health and CMV-seropositive. The J gene is TRBJ2-2, the V gene TRBV27; 12 bases map to TRBD2. As DNA, the CDR3 is TGTGCCAGCAGGGTGACTAGCGGGAGATTGGGGCACACCGGGGAGCTGTTTTTT. Encoded protein: CASRVTSGRLGHTGELFF.